Sequencing of this T cell receptor (beta chain) was carried out in a study of T-cell memory formation after mild COVID-19. About the research overall: TCR clusters were mostly confined to one donor each.

The length of the CDR3 is 14 residues. Losses at the gene ends were 5 bases for V and 3 bases for J; bases not matched to a gene: 4. Per the germline V gene, CDR1 is SGHTA and CDR2 is FQGNSA. TCRdb re-called the 5' RACE reads through MiXCR, storing one row per CDR3 protein. This repertoire shows about 190,000 distinct CDR3 sequences, 15% to 20% found once; its top ten account for 2% to 3%. What was sequenced was PBMCs or a T cell subset sorted from them (not recorded which). The TCR was taken from an adult woman who had mild COVID-19 (a few samples of this study predate the infection). Cell type and time point are not known. The rearrangement joins TRBV7-2 to TRBJ2-7; 10 nucleotides match TRBD2. The CDR3 sequence: CASSTSGIYYEQYF. The CDR3 coding sequence is TGTGCCAGCAGCACTAGCGGGATTTACTACGAGCAGTACTTC.